The next 23 T cell receptor beta chains were all read from a single sample in a study of CD8+ T cells in alopecia areata. Extraction of RNA preceded its reverse transcription into cDNA, which served as the sequencing template. TCRdb's table, derived via immunoSEQ multiplex PCR, lists solely in-frame clones and lacks some. The data hold about 210,000 clones, with more than 45% observed a single time. As for treatment: oral pan-JAK inhibitor, 5-10 mg twice daily. This specimen consisted of CD4+ T cells sorted from blood, obtained at week 4, from a patient treated with tofacitinib. All receptors derive from a human donor with alopecia areata.

This clone was counted at least ten times. The chain uses TRBV19 and TRBJ2-7; TRBD2 aligns across 11 bases. This CDR3 comprises 16 residues. Germline lookup yields CDR1 LNHDA and CDR2 SQIVND (reference sequence). V trimming: 3 bases; J trimming: 5 bases; junction bases outside the gene matches: 9. The CDR3 protein is CASSMRPLAGGHEQYF. The CDR3 DNA follows: TGTGCCAGTAGTATGAGGCCCCTAGCGGGGGGCCACGAGCAGTACTTC. Based on the CDR3 plus reference TRBV19 and TRBJ2-7, the full variable domain is DGGITQSPKYLFRKEGQNVTLSCEQNLNHDAMYWYRQDPGQGLRLIYYSQIVNDFQKGDIAEGYSVSREKKESFPLTVTSAQKNPTAFYLCASSMRPLAGGHEQYFGPGTRLTVT.

This clone appeared a single time. V usage is TRBV27 and J usage is TRBJ2-7; 7 positions agree with TRBD1. V dropped 3 bases and J dropped 3; count of bases not matched to a gene: 8. The CDR3 length is 15 residues. The germline CDR1 and CDR2 sequences are MNHEY and SMNVEV (reference sequence). CDR3 region: CASSLTRTGRYEQYF. DNA for the CDR3: TGTGCCAGCAGTTTGACGAGGACAGGCCGCTACGAGCAGTACTTC.

CDR3 in amino acids: CASSLLSGNRYEQYF. CDR3 DNA: TGTGCCAGCAGCTTGCTATCGGGGAATAGGTACGAGCAGTACTTC. The rearrangement links TRBV5-6 to TRBJ2-7, with D possibly matching TRBD2 (5 bases). The CDR3 extends over 15 amino acids. Germline V gene data show CDR1 as SGHDT and CDR2 as YYEEEE. The V and J ends lost 1 base and 4 bases respectively, with 15 bases between them.

CDR3 loop: CASSSPGQMNTEAFF. CDR3 nucleotide sequence: TGTGCCAGCAGTTCCCCGGGACAGATGAACACTGAAGCTTTCTTT. This chain links TRBV6-5 with TRBJ1-1, with 7 bases fitting TRBD1. V was pared by 4 bases and J by 0 bases, with 5 bases of the junction left unmatched. The germline gives CDR1 MNHEY, CDR2 SVGAGI. The CDR3 has 15 amino acids.

In regard to this clone: At one end the junction does not follow the germline gene, possibly because of a read error. The V gene is TRBV29-1, the J gene TRBJ1-2; D is unresolved. Per the germline V gene, CDR1 is SQVTM and CDR2 is ANQGSEA. CDR3 length: 13 residues. The CDR3 reads CSLEGPGSHGYTF. In nucleotides, the CDR3 is TGCAGCCTTGAAGGACCCGGATCCCATGGCTACACCTTC. Supplemented by reference TRBV29-1 and TRBJ1-2, the full variable domain reads SAVISQKPSRDICQRGTSLTIQCQVDSQVTMMFWYRQQPGQSLTLIATANQGSEATYESGFVIDKFPISRPNLTFSTLTVSNMSPEDSSIYLCSLEGPGSHGYTFGSGTRLTVV.

CDR3 residues: CASSLETAYEQYF. The CDR3 DNA reads TGCGCCAGCAGCTTGGAGACGGCCTACGAGCAGTACTTC. The V call is TRBV5-1, the J call TRBJ2-7; D ambiguous. The CDR3 runs 13 residues. V was trimmed by 0 bases and J by 2 bases, leaving 6 bases between them. Germline V gene data show CDR1 as SGHRS and CDR2 as YFSETQ.

The J gene is TRBJ2-5, the V gene TRBV20-1, with D unclear. Trimming cost V 5 bases and J 0 bases, with 4 bases left between them. The CDR3 runs to 11 residues. Per germline, CDR1 DFQATT and CDR2 SNEGSKA (reference sequence). The CDR3 DNA reads TGCAGTGCTGGCAACCAAGAGACCCAGTACTTC. It translates to CSAGNQETQYF.

This clone was seen just once. This sequence joins TRBV29-1 and TRBJ1-2; possible D gene TRBD1, 6 bases. In germline, CDR1 is SQVTM, CDR2 ANQGSEA. The CDR3 runs to 12 residues. Trimming removed 4 bases at V and 8 bases at J, with 14 bases between. CDR3 residues: CSVGRDIGGYTF. For the CDR3, the DNA is TGCAGCGTTGGCCGGGACATCGGCGGCTACACCTTC.

The chain employs TRBV7-2 and TRBJ1-2; 10 nucleotides agree with TRBD1. The length of the CDR3 is 16 residues. The J segment lost 2 bases and the V segment lost 5 bases, leaving 8 bases of the junction unmatched. Germline V gene sequence: CDR1 SGHTA, CDR2 FQGNSA. CDR3 bases: TGTGCCAGCAGCCCGGGACAGGGGAACCTCAACTATGGCTACACCTTC. Its protein is CASSPGQGNLNYGYTF.

This CDR3 is CASLGTGRDTQYF. In DNA form, the CDR3 reads TGTGCCAGCCTAGGGACAGGGAGGGATACGCAGTATTTT. J is TRBJ2-3 and V is TRBV28; 9 nucleotides align to TRBD1. CDR1 and CDR2 from the germline V gene are MDHEN and SYDVKM. V was pared by 8 bases and J by 6 bases, with 6 bases of the junction left unmatched. The CDR3 has 13 residues.

This clone was seen a few times. The CDR3 nucleotides read TGTGCCAGCAGGGGGGAAGGAAACTACGAGCAGTACTTC. Translating it yields CASRGEGNYEQYF. The chain uses TRBV6-1 and TRBJ2-7; the D gene could be TRBD1 or TRBD2 (5 bases each). CDR3 length: 13 residues. The V end lost 6 bases, the J end lost 3 bases, and 12 bases lay between the germline ends. CDR1 and CDR2 (germline): MNHNS, SASEGT.

The V call is TRBV4-3, the J call TRBJ1-2; no definite D call. The germline V gene has CDR1 LGHNA and CDR2 YSLEER. V shed 0 bases and J shed 4 bases, with 9 bases lying between them. The CDR3 has 14 residues. The CDR3 DNA follows: TGCGCCAGCAGCCAAGATCGCGGCAGCTATGGCTACACCTTC. This gives the protein CASSQDRGSYGYTF.

The J gene is TRBJ1-2, the V gene TRBV5-6, with D unresolved. CDR3 length: 11 amino acids. Germline assignment: CDR1 SGHDT and CDR2 YYEEEE. V was trimmed by 4 bases and J by 13 bases, leaving 14 bases between them. CDR3 coding DNA: TGTGCCAGCAGCCAACTGACCTCCTCCACCTTC. Its translation is CASSQLTSSTF. Using reference TRBV5-6 and TRBJ1-2 for the parts outside the CDR3, the full variable domain is DAGVTQSPTHLIKTRGQQVTLRCSPKSGHDTVSWYQQALGQGPQFIFQYYEEEERQRGNFPDRFSGHQFPNYSSELNVNALLLGDSALYLCASSQLTSSTFGSGTRLTVV.

In this sample, this clone turned up many times. The chain joins TRBV15 to TRBJ1-6; D is undetermined. V lost 0 bases to trimming and J lost 14 bases, with 20 bases between them. CDR1 is LNHNV and CDR2 is YYDKDF in the germline V gene (reference sequence). This CDR3 contains 16 residues. In DNA form, the CDR3 reads TGTGCCACCAGCAGAGACCCGCCCGACCGAGGAGCGGCCCTCCACTTT. Its protein product is CATSRDPPDRGAALHF.

This CDR3 reads CASSLEWGNTEAFF. CDR3 bases: TGCGCCAGCAGCTTGGAATGGGGGAACACTGAAGCTTTCTTT. The genes are TRBV5-1 and TRBJ1-1; D gene unclear. The germline CDR1 and CDR2 sequences are SGHRS and YFSETQ. The CDR3 sequence is 14 residues long. Trimming pared 0 bases from V and 1 base from J, leaving 7 bases between.

The chain employs TRBV30 and TRBJ1-1, with a tentative D call TRBD1 (6 bases). The germline V and J ends were trimmed by 5 bases and 1 base, with 8 bases remaining between them. This CDR3 has 12 amino acids. Germline V gene data show CDR1 as GTSNPN and CDR2 as SVGIG (reference sequence). In DNA form, the CDR3 reads TGTGCCTGGGACAGGCCGAACACTGAAGCTTTCTTT. It yields the protein CAWDRPNTEAFF.

This rearrangement joins TRBV4-3 to TRBJ2-1, with D possibly being TRBD1 (5 bases). In germline, CDR1 is LGHNA, CDR2 YSLEER. Trimming left V 0 bases short and J 2 bases short, with 14 bases between. CDR3 length equals 17 residues. The CDR3 DNA is TGCGCCAGCAGCCAAGACTCAGGGTATCAGCCCTACAATGAGCAGTTCTTC. It yields the protein CASSQDSGYQPYNEQFF.

The chain uses TRBV25-1 and TRBJ2-2; D unresolved. CDR3 length: 13 amino acids. From germline, CDR1 is MGHDK and CDR2 SYGVNS. V lost 1 base to trimming and J lost 4 bases, with 4 bases between them. CDR3 region: CASSELVTGELFF. The CDR3 nucleotides read TGTGCCAGCAGTGAATTGGTCACCGGGGAGCTGTTTTTT.

This chain connects TRBV7-9 to TRBJ2-6; no firm D call. V lost 0 bases and J 0 bases, leaving 6 bases between the germline ends. The CDR3 spans 16 residues. Germline-derived CDR1 and CDR2 are SEHNR and FQNEAQ (reference sequence). The CDR3 reads CASSLAGGSGANVLTF. In DNA, the CDR3 is TGTGCCAGCAGCTTAGCGGGCGGCTCTGGGGCCAACGTCCTGACTTTC.

A few counts support this clone. The CDR3 DNA reads as TGCGCCAGCAGCCCATTGATAAACACTGAAGCTTTCTTT. Translated: CASSPLINTEAFF. The V gene is TRBV5-1, the J gene TRBJ1-1; D is unclear. V lost 4 bases and J 2 bases, leaving 9 bases between the germline ends. From germline, CDR1 is SGHRS and CDR2 YFSETQ. The CDR3 is 13 residues long.

V is TRBV6-6 and J is TRBJ2-2; D not certain. Per the germline V gene, CDR1 is MNHNY and CDR2 is SVGAGI (reference sequence). The CDR3 is 14 residues long. Trimming pared 0 bases from V and 4 bases from J, leaving 6 bases between. CDR3 sequence reads: CASSYSWGTGELFF. The CDR3 region has the DNA TGTGCCAGCAGTTACTCGTGGGGCACCGGGGAGCTGTTTTTT.

This rearrangement joins TRBV7-8 to TRBJ2-7, with TRBD2 matching over 10 bases. V lost 4 bases to trimming and J lost 1 base; unmatched junction nucleotides: 4. CDR3 length equals 15 residues. Germline CDR1 reads SGHVS; CDR2 reads FQNEAQ. As DNA, the CDR3 is TGTGCCAGCAGCTCAATAGCGGGGGGTTCCTACGAGCAGTACTTC. Translated, it gives CASSSIAGGSYEQYF.

This clone appeared a few times. The chain recombines TRBV7-7 with TRBJ2-2; the D is unclear. Trimming removed 8 bases from V and 0 bases from J, with 4 bases in between. This CDR3 contains 12 residues. CDR1 SSHAT and CDR2 FNYEAQ come from the germline V gene (reference sequence). The CDR3 sequence is CASGPNTGELFF. In nucleotides, the CDR3 is TGTGCCAGCGGCCCGAACACCGGGGAGCTGTTTTTT.